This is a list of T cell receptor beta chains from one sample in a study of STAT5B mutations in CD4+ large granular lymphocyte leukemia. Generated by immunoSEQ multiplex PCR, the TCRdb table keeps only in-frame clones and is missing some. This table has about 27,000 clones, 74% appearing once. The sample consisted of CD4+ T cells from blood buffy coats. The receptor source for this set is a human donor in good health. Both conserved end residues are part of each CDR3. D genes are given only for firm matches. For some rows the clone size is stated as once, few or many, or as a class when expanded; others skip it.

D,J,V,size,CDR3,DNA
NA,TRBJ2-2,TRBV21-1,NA,CASTRIAGGPAGELFF,TGTGCCAGCACAAGGATAGCGGGGGGGCCGGCCGGGGAGCTGTTTTTT
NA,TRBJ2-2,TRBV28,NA,CASRRPDTGELFF,TGTGCCAGCAGGCGCCCGGACACCGGGGAGCTGTTTTTT
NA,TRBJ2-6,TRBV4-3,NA,CASSQDPSGANVLTF,TGCGCCAGCAGCCAAGATCCCTCCGGGGCCAACGTCCTGACTTTC
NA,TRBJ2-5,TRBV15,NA,CATSIRIQETQYF,TGTGCCACCAGCATTAGGATCCAAGAGACCCAGTACTTC
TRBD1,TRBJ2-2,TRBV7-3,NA,CASSPSGQGGTGELFF,TGTGCCAGCAGCCCCTCGGGACAGGGCGGCACCGGGGAGCTGTTTTTT
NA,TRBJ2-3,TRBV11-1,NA,CASSIGPSGNTDTQYF,TGTGCCAGCAGCATAGGCCCTTCGGGGAACACAGATACGCAGTATTTT
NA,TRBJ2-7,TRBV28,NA,CASARVEGIRREQYF,TGTGCCAGTGCCAGGGTAGAGGGCATCCGTCGCGAGCAGTACTTC
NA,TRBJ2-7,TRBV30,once,CAWSFIGRLDEQYF,TGTGCCTGGAGTTTTATAGGGAGGTTGGACGAGCAGTACTTC
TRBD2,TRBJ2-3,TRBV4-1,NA,CASSQVGLAVTDTQYF,TGCGCCAGCAGCCAAGTCGGACTAGCGGTTACAGATACGCAGTATTTT
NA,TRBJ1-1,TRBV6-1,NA,CASSDRGRPTAEEAFF,TGTGCCAGCAGTGATCGCGGGAGACCCACCGCTGAGGAAGCTTTCTTT
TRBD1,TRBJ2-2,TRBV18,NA,CASSPAGGTTGELFF,TGTGCCAGCTCACCCGCAGGGGGCACCACCGGGGAGCTGTTTTTT
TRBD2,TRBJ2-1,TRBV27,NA,CASSFSLAGTYNEQFF,TGTGCCAGCAGTTTTAGTCTAGCGGGAACTTACAATGAGCAGTTCTTC
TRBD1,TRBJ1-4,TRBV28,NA,CASSFNRGPATNEKLFF,TGTGCCAGCAGTTTCAACAGGGGACCAGCAACTAATGAAAAACTGTTTTTT
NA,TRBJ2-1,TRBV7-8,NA,CASSLLRGTYNEQFF,TGTGCCAGCAGCTTACTGAGGGGCACTTACAATGAGCAGTTCTTC
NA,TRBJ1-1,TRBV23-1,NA,CASSQSGCPNTEAFF,TGCGCCAGCAGTCAATCAGGCTGTCCTAACACTGAAGCTTTCTTT
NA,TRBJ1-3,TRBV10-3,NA,CAISDPTERNTIYF,TGTGCCATCAGTGACCCGACGGAAAGAAACACCATATATTTT
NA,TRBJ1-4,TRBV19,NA,CATANFEKLFF,TGTGCCACCGCAAACTTTGAAAAACTGTTTTTT
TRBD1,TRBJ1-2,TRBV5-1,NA,CASSWGQGKSYGYTF,TGCGCCAGCAGCTGGGGACAGGGAAAATCCTATGGCTACACCTTC